Below are 7 T cell receptor beta chains sequenced from a single sample in a study of sequential checkpoint blockade in melanoma. Libraries were prepared by immunoSEQ multiplex PCR; TCRdb keeps only in-frame clonotypes and omits some of them. The sample has some 32,000 clones; about four fifths are singletons. Noted treatment: randomized to nivolumab then ipilimumab (arm A) or the reverse (arm B). The sample was CD8+ T cells sorted from blood (inferred from file names), taken from a patient given nivolumab and ipilimumab in sequence. The receptor source for this set is a human donor with melanoma.

J is TRBJ2-7 and V is TRBV7-2, with TRBD2 as a possible D gene (5 bases). Germline V CDR1 and CDR2: SGHTA, FQGNSA. The CDR3 extends over 13 amino acids. Trimming cost V 4 bases and J 1 base, with 8 bases left between them. CDR3 protein: CASSYGGSYEQYF. The CDR3 DNA follows: TGTGCCAGCAGCTACGGCGGGTCCTACGAGCAGTACTTC.

This sequence joins TRBV2 and TRBJ2-3; 16 bases match TRBD2. The length of the CDR3 is 14 residues. The V segment lost 7 bases and the J segment 6 bases; nucleotides outside the gene matches: 1. Germline V gene lookup returns CDR1 SNHLY and CDR2 FYNNEI. The CDR3 DNA follows: TGTGCCAGCATGGGACTAGCGGGGGGGGATACGCAGTATTTT. Translation: CASMGLAGGDTQYF.

This clone was seen more than once but under ten times. The V call is TRBV7-9, the J call TRBJ2-1; TRBD2 agrees at 8 bases. The CDR3 runs to 16 residues. Per the germline V gene, CDR1 is SEHNR and CDR2 is FQNEAQ (reference sequence). V shed 5 bases, J shed 0 bases, and the junction held 6 bases outside the gene matches. This CDR3 reads CASSSREGHSYNEQFF. CDR3 coding DNA: TGTGCCAGCAGCAGCCGGGAGGGGCACTCCTACAATGAGCAGTTCTTC.

The CDR3 DNA reads as TGCGCCAGCAGCTGGGGACAGGGCCTAGGCACTGAAGCTTTCTTT. Protein: CASSWGQGLGTEAFF. The rearrangement links TRBV5-1 to TRBJ1-1; 9 bases match TRBD1. The germline gives CDR1 SGHRS, CDR2 YFSETQ. The CDR3 runs 15 residues. The ends lost 3 bases at V and 4 bases at J; junction bases unmatched: 7.

The V and J genes are TRBV27 and TRBJ2-7; 7 positions match TRBD1. The V gene's germline CDR1 is MNHEY and CDR2 SMNVEV (reference sequence). V lost 5 bases, J lost 2 bases, and 3 bases stayed unmatched. The CDR3 consists of 13 residues. CDR3 amino acids: CASSPTGPYEQYF. Here the CDR3 DNA reads TGTGCCAGCAGTCCGACAGGGCCCTACGAGCAGTACTTC.

The rearrangement uses TRBV7-9 and TRBJ2-7, with D possibly being TRBD1 (6 bases). Trimming removed 2 bases at V and 0 bases at J, with 8 bases between. Germline V gene lookup returns CDR1 SEHNR and CDR2 FQNEAQ (reference sequence). This CDR3 has 14 amino acids. In DNA form, the CDR3 reads TGTGCCAGCAGCTTACAGGGGATCTCCTACGAGCAGTACTTC. Its translation is CASSLQGISYEQYF.

This clone was detected once. The CDR3 region has the DNA TGCGCCAGCAGCCAAGCGGGACAGGGTAATTCACCCCTCCACTTT. This translates into CASSQAGQGNSPLHF. The chain has TRBV4-1 and TRBJ1-6, with TRBD1 matching 9 bases. V shed 1 base and J 6 bases; nucleotides not matched to a gene: 1. Germline lookup yields CDR1 MGHRA and CDR2 YSYEKL. CDR3 length: 15 residues.